The 27 T cell receptor beta chains below were found in one sample sequenced in a study of PD-1 blockade in classical Hodgkin lymphoma (dated by TCRdb to 2018 to 2020). Sample time point, as interpreted from the label and publication: cycle 2 day 1 (C2D1) of nivolumab. All trial patients had relapsed after autologous stem cell transplantation, with cohorts A, B and C differing in prior brentuximab vedotin exposure. Libraries came from the immunoSEQ multiplex PCR assay. TCRdb provides this immuneACCESS table in a form limited to in-frame rearrangements. Some clones are lacking; in checked studies, under half of them reflect an unresolved V gene, and why the rest are absent is not known. This sample has 15,000 or so clones in its table, and around 80% of those were observed once. The ten largest clonotypes hold about 25% of the sample. The input for sequencing was peripheral blood mononuclear cells (PBMCs), taken before the second cycle of nivolumab. The receptor set was obtained from a human donor with classical Hodgkin lymphoma.

The chain has TRBV11-2 and TRBJ2-7; 7 bases fit TRBD2. The CDR3 is 13 residues long. V shed 1 base and J 9 bases; nucleotides not matched to a gene: 6. Germline loops: CDR1 SGHAT, CDR2 FQNNGV. CDR3 sequence: CASSLGRIAGQYF. The CDR3 DNA reads TGTGCCAGCAGCTTAGGGAGGATAGCGGGGCAGTACTTC.

The V call is TRBV6-5, the J call TRBJ1-4; D possibly corresponds to TRBD1 (6 bases). Per the germline V gene, CDR1 is MNHEY and CDR2 is SVGAGI. The CDR3 totals 14 residues. V dropped 3 bases and J dropped 7 bases, with 12 bases sitting between them. CDR3 sequence reads: CASSYSGESEKLFF. CDR3 coding DNA: TGTGCCAGCAGTTATTCAGGGGAGTCTGAAAAACTGTTTTTT.

With regard to this clone: At one end the junction does not follow the germline gene, possibly because of a read error. The genes are TRBV11-2 and TRBJ1-6; TRBD1 is a possible D gene (5 bases). The CDR3 is 14 amino acids. In germline, CDR1 is SGHAT, CDR2 FQNNGV. The CDR3 coding sequence is TGCGCCAGCAGCTCCCGGGACGGAAATTCACCCCTCCACTTT. It encodes CASSSRDGNSPLHF.

This rearrangement joins TRBV4-2 to TRBJ2-3; D is ambiguous. Germline-derived CDR1 and CDR2 are LGHNA and YNFKEQ. Trimming pared 3 bases from V and 0 bases from J, leaving 13 bases between. The CDR3 loop spans 16 amino acids. CDR3 loop: CASSQDRLSSTDTQYF. CDR3 nucleotide sequence: TGTGCCAGCAGCCAGGACCGCCTCTCTAGCACAGATACGCAGTATTTT.

This chain uses TRBV5-4 with TRBJ2-1; 7 bases map to TRBD1. Germline V gene lookup returns CDR1 SGHNT and CDR2 YYREEE (reference sequence). Unmatched junction bases numbered 5, after V lost 0 bases and J lost 2 bases. This CDR3 region has 16 residues. Here the CDR3 DNA reads TGTGCCAGCAGCTTGGATACGACAGGGCCCTACAATGAGCAGTTCTTC. Amino acid sequence: CASSLDTTGPYNEQFF. The variable domain in full, with the rest retrieved from reference TRBV5-4 and TRBJ2-1, is ETGVTQSPTHLIKTRGQQVTLRCSSQSGHNTVSWYQQALGQGPQFIFQYYREEENGRGNFPPRFSGLQFPNYSSELNVNALELDDSALYLCASSLDTTGPYNEQFFGPGTRLTVL.

This clone has just one count. This chain links TRBV10-3 with TRBJ1-4, with D unresolved. The CDR3 is 15 residues long. Per germline, CDR1 ENHRY and CDR2 SYGVKD. Between the trimmed V and J ends, which lost 2 bases and 0 bases, there was a span of 7 bases. CDR3 residues: CAISETAATNEKLFF. As DNA, the CDR3 is TGTGCCATCAGTGAGACGGCAGCAACTAATGAAAAACTGTTTTTT.

The chain is built from TRBV7-2 and TRBJ2-3, with D maybe TRBD2 (6 bases). Germline CDR1 and CDR2: SGHTA and FQGNSA. The CDR3 runs 13 residues. With 1 base removed from V and 4 bases from J, the gap between germline ends came to 6 bases. CDR3 sequence: CASSLGGADTQYF. The CDR3 DNA reads TGTGCCAGCAGCTTAGGGGGGGCAGATACGCAGTATTTT. Drawing the rest from reference TRBV7-2 and TRBJ2-3, the complete variable domain is GAGVSQSPSNKVTEKGKDVELRCDPISGHTALYWYRQSLGQGLEFLIYFQGNSAPDKSGLPSDRFSAERTGGSVSTLTIQRTQQEDSAVYLCASSLGGADTQYFGPGTRLTVL.

The V gene is TRBV19, the J gene TRBJ2-5, with 7 bases aligning to TRBD2. Looked up from germline, CDR1 is LNHDA and CDR2 is SQIVND (reference sequence). The length of the CDR3 is 15 residues. V lost 5 bases to trimming and J lost 3 bases; unmatched junction nucleotides: 9. CDR3 loop: CASSWGGGLEETQYF. Written as DNA, the CDR3 is TGTGCCAGTAGTTGGGGCGGGGGTCTTGAAGAGACCCAGTACTTC.

This chain joins TRBV28 and TRBJ2-3; no definite D call. The V gene's germline CDR1 is MDHEN and CDR2 SYDVKM. V lost 4 bases and J 1 base, leaving 3 bases between the germline ends. The CDR3 is made up of 12 amino acids. The CDR3 protein is CASSSRTDTQYF. The CDR3, as DNA: TGTGCCAGCAGTTCCCGCACAGATACGCAGTATTTT.

This chain uses TRBV18 with TRBJ1-6; the match to TRBD1 covers 7 bases. Per germline, CDR1 KGHSH and CDR2 LQKENI. The junction had 7 bases not matched to a gene; V was cut back by 3 bases and J by 8 bases. The CDR3 extends over 15 amino acids. CDR3 coding DNA: TGTGCCAGCTCACCGAGTGGGACAGATGATTCACCCCTCCACTTT. Its protein is CASSPSGTDDSPLHF.

This chain joins TRBV5-1 and TRBJ1-4, with D possibly matching TRBD1 (6 bases). From germline, CDR1 is SGHRS and CDR2 YFSETQ. V gave up 2 bases and J gave up 6 bases, with 14 bases separating them. The CDR3 is 15 residues long. CDR3 amino acids: CASSFRTGTDEKLFF. The CDR3 coding sequence is TGCGCCAGCAGCTTCCGCACAGGGACGGATGAAAAACTGTTTTTT.

The CDR3 nucleotides read TGTGCCAGCAGTGAAACGCCGGGCGAGGGGCCTAGCACAGATACGCAGTATTTT. Translating gives CASSETPGEGPSTDTQYF. The V gene is TRBV2, the J gene TRBJ2-3; D possibly matches TRBD1 or TRBD2 (5 bases each). The V end lost 2 bases, the J end lost 0 bases, and 18 bases lay between the germline ends. CDR1 is SNHLY and CDR2 is FYNNEI in the germline V gene. The CDR3 totals 18 residues. The whole variable domain, filled in from reference TRBV2 and TRBJ2-3, reads EPEVTQTPSHQVTQMGQEVILRCVPISNHLYFYWYRQILGQKVEFLVSFYNNEISEKSEIFDDQFSVERPDGSNFTLKIRSTKLEDSAMYFCASSETPGEGPSTDTQYFGPGTRLTVL.

V usage is TRBV5-1 and J usage is TRBJ2-7; D is perhaps TRBD1 (5 bases). Per germline, CDR1 SGHRS and CDR2 YFSETQ. The CDR3 runs to 14 residues. V was shortened by 4 bases and J by 5 bases, with 16 bases between the two germline ends. The CDR3 loop reads CASSGPGILNEQYF. The CDR3 region has the DNA TGCGCCAGCAGCGGACCAGGGATTCTAAACGAGCAGTACTTC.

DNA of the CDR3: TGTGCCAGCAGTCTACAGACAGACTATGGCTACACCTTC. It encodes CASSLQTDYGYTF. The rearrangement uses TRBV2 and TRBJ1-2; TRBD1 might be the D (5 bases). The germline gives CDR1 SNHLY, CDR2 FYNNEI. The V and J ends lost 5 bases and 3 bases respectively, with 10 bases between them. This CDR3 spans 13 amino acids.

The rearrangement links TRBV10-1 to TRBJ1-1, with 7 nucleotides matching TRBD1. There are 17 residues in the CDR3. Trimming removed 3 bases from V and 1 base from J; junction bases left unmatched: 11. Germline V lookup: CDR1 WNHNN, CDR2 SYGVQD (reference sequence). The CDR3 reads CASSDLPMDRRNTEAFF. The CDR3, as DNA: TGCGCCAGCAGTGACCTGCCCATGGACAGGCGGAACACTGAAGCTTTCTTT.

In this sample, this clone turned up a few times. V and J are TRBV5-5 and TRBJ1-6; TRBD1 matches at 7 bases. The CDR3 is 15 residues long. From germline, CDR1 is SGHKS and CDR2 YYEKEE (reference sequence). V trimming: 4 bases; J trimming: 3 bases; junction bases outside the gene matches: 4. This chain's CDR3 is CASSPTGNYNSPLHF. Written as DNA, the CDR3 is TGTGCCAGCAGCCCGACAGGGAACTATAATTCACCCCTCCACTTT.

The chain links TRBV5-6 to TRBJ1-3; 7 nucleotides agree with TRBD1. Looked up from germline, CDR1 is SGHDT and CDR2 is YYEEEE. The CDR3 runs 15 residues. The J segment lost 2 bases and the V segment lost 3 bases, leaving 5 bases of the junction unmatched. CDR3 residues: CASSSTGVAGNTIYF. As DNA, the CDR3 is TGTGCCAGCAGCTCCACAGGGGTTGCTGGAAACACCATATATTTT. The full variable domain, with the rest looked up from reference TRBV5-6 and TRBJ1-3, is DAGVTQSPTHLIKTRGQQVTLRCSPKSGHDTVSWYQQALGQGPQFIFQYYEEEERQRGNFPDRFSGHQFPNYSSELNVNALLLGDSALYLCASSSTGVAGNTIYFGEGSWLTVV.

V gene TRBV29-1 combines with J gene TRBJ1-2, with TRBD1 matching over 9 bases. Looked up from germline, CDR1 is SQVTM and CDR2 is ANQGSEA. This CDR3 has 14 amino acids. V shed 4 bases and J 3 bases; nucleotides not matched to a gene: 6. This CDR3 is CSVVGQGKDYGYTF. The CDR3, as DNA: TGCAGCGTTGTGGGACAGGGTAAAGACTATGGCTACACCTTC. The whole variable domain, remainder taken from reference TRBV29-1 and TRBJ1-2, is SAVISQKPSRDICQRGTSLTIQCQVDSQVTMMFWYRQQPGQSLTLIATANQGSEATYESGFVIDKFPISRPNLTFSTLTVSNMSPEDSSIYLCSVVGQGKDYGYTFGSGTRLTVV.

The gene calls are TRBV19 and TRBJ1-5; D possibly corresponds to TRBD1 (6 bases). CDR1 LNHDA and CDR2 SQIVND come from the germline V gene (reference sequence). The CDR3 runs to 13 residues. V was trimmed by 6 bases and J by 2 bases, leaving 8 bases between them. CDR3 nucleotide sequence: TGTGCCAGTAGGACAGGCGGCAATCAGCCCCAGCATTTT. This translates into CASRTGGNQPQHF.

The chain uses TRBV5-6 and TRBJ2-2; TRBD1 aligns across 7 bases. CDR1 and CDR2 (germline): SGHDT, YYEEEE. CDR3 length: 13 amino acids. V was pared by 5 bases and J by 8 bases, with 6 bases of the junction left unmatched. CDR3 nucleotide sequence: TGTGCCAGCAGACTAACAGGGGATGGGGAGCTGTTTTTT. The encoded protein is CASRLTGDGELFF.

The chain is built from TRBV28 and TRBJ2-2, with D uncertain. The CDR3 length is 14 residues. V lost 2 bases and J 0 bases, leaving 4 bases between the germline ends. Germline V gives CDR1 MDHEN, CDR2 SYDVKM. CDR3 amino acids: CASSLPSNTGELFF. DNA of the CDR3: TGTGCCAGCAGTTTACCTTCGAACACCGGGGAGCTGTTTTTT. The variable domain in full, with the rest retrieved from reference TRBV28 and TRBJ2-2, is DVKVTQSSRYLVKRTGEKVFLECVQDMDHENMFWYRQDPGLGLRLIYFSYDVKMKEKGDIPEGYSVSREKKERFSLILESASTNQTSMYLCASSLPSNTGELFFGEGSRLTVL.

In its sample, this clone was seen once. The V gene is TRBV18, the J gene TRBJ1-1; maybe TRBD1 (5 bases). Germline CDR1 reads KGHSH; CDR2 reads LQKENI. The V and J ends lost 3 bases and 8 bases respectively, with 16 bases between them. The CDR3 has 14 amino acids. The CDR3 spells CASSPSSIRDEAFF. CDR3 DNA sequence: TGTGCCAGCTCACCGAGTAGCATTAGGGACGAAGCTTTCTTT.

The chain combines TRBV5-4 with TRBJ2-5, with D possibly TRBD2 on 5 matching bases. Trimming cost V 4 bases and J 4 bases, with 20 bases left between them. Germline V gene sequence: CDR1 SGHNT, CDR2 YYREEE (reference sequence). The CDR3 is 16 amino acids. The CDR3 DNA sequence: TGTGCCAGCAGCCGATTCACGGGATTGCAGAGAGAGACCCAGTACTTC. Translated: CASSRFTGLQRETQYF.

This clone appeared once. This chain joins TRBV5-1 and TRBJ1-1; no clear D gene. This CDR3 comprises 15 residues. The V end was cut by 1 base, the J end by 2 bases, with 12 bases between. Germline V gene lookup returns CDR1 SGHRS and CDR2 YFSETQ. In DNA, the CDR3 is TGCGCCAGCAGCTTGAGGTCACAGCCCAACACTGAAGCTTTCTTT. Translation: CASSLRSQPNTEAFF.

The chain carries TRBV5-5 and TRBJ2-5; either TRBD1 or TRBD2 may fit D (6 bases each). With 4 bases removed from V and 4 bases from J, the gap between germline ends came to 11 bases. This CDR3 has 13 amino acids. CDR1 SGHKS and CDR2 YYEKEE come from the germline V gene (reference sequence). For the CDR3, the DNA is TGTGCCAGCAGCAATGGGGGGCGAGAGACCCAGTACTTC. It encodes CASSNGGRETQYF.

The chain links TRBV10-2 to TRBJ2-2; no clear D gene. CDR1 is WSHSY and CDR2 is SAAADI in the germline V gene. The CDR3 runs 14 residues. V was cut by 6 bases and J by 0 bases, with 8 bases left in between. CDR3 sequence reads: CASSGTPNTGELFF. CDR3 DNA sequence: TGCGCCAGCAGCGGTACTCCGAACACCGGGGAGCTGTTTTTT.

The chain combines TRBV25-1 with TRBJ1-1, with D tentatively TRBD1 (5 bases). The CDR3 has 12 amino acids. Trimming left V 7 bases short and J 4 bases short, with 10 bases between. In germline, CDR1 is MGHDK, CDR2 SYGVNS. CDR3 loop: CASKHQGTEAFF. The DNA of the CDR3 is TGTGCCAGCAAGCACCAGGGCACTGAAGCTTTCTTT.